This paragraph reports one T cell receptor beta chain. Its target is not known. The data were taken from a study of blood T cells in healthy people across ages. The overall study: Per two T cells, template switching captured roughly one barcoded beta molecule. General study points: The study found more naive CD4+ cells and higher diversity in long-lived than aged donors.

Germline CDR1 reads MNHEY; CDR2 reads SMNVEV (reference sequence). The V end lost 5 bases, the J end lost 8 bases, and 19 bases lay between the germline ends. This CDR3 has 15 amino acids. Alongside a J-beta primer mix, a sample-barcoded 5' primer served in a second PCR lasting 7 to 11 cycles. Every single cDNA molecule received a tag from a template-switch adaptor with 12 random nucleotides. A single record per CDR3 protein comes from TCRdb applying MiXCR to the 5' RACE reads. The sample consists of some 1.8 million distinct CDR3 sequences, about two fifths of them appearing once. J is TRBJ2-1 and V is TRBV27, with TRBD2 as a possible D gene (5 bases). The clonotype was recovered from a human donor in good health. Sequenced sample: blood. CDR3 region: CASSLFRTSADEQFF. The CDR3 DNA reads TGTGCCAGCAGTCTCTTTAGGACTTCGGCGGATGAGCAGTTCTTC.